The 21 T cell receptor beta chains given below trace back to one sample, sequenced in a study of T cells in Graves' hyperthyroidism and ophthalmopathy. What was amplified from RNA transcripts were TCR beta CDR3 regions. Researchers ran a first-round RT-PCR on the TCR CDR3 using the HTBI primer set. TCRdb ran MiXCR on the multiplex PCR reads and lists one entry per CDR3 protein. The profile shows 600,000 or so distinct CDR3 sequences, roughly 15% of them singletons. The sample taken for sequencing was blood. Receptor source: a woman between 45 and 60 years old with Graves' ophthalmopathy.

The rearrangement links TRBV9 to TRBJ2-1; 8 nucleotides align to TRBD1. The CDR3 has 17 amino acids. V gave up 2 bases and J gave up 2 bases; unmatched junction bases: 9. Germline V lookup: CDR1 SGDLS, CDR2 YYNGEE. This CDR3 reads CASSVDRGTGAYNEQFF. Here the CDR3 DNA reads TGTGCCAGCAGCGTCGACAGGGGAACAGGCGCCTACAATGAGCAGTTCTTC.

In this sample, this clonotype turned up once. The chain recombines TRBV6-2 or TRBV6-3 with TRBJ2-3; tentative D call: TRBD1 (6 bases). The CDR3 has 17 amino acids. V was pared by 0 bases and J by 2 bases, with 15 bases between. Germline CDR1 reads MNHEY; CDR2 reads SVGEGT. The CDR3 reads CASSYSDSKSSTDTQYF. In nucleotides, the CDR3 is TGTGCCAGCAGTTACTCGGACAGCAAATCCTCCACAGATACGCAGTATTTT.

In the case of this clonotype: A read error is possible here, since a much larger clone lies one base away. V gene TRBV12-3 or TRBV12-4 combines with J gene TRBJ2-2, with 10 bases lining up with TRBD2. The CDR3 sequence is 21 residues long. After removal of 0 bases from V and 0 bases from J, the junction contained 13 bases not matched to a gene. CDR3 in amino acids: CASSLAPGASGSQANTGELFF. The DNA of the CDR3 is TGTGCCAGCAGTTTAGCCCCTGGGGCTAGCGGGAGTCAGGCGAACACCGGGGAGCTGTTTTTT.

Only one count was recorded for this clonotype. One base away lies a much larger clone, so this may be a sequencing read error. V usage is TRBV28 and J usage is TRBJ2-2, with 9 bases aligning to TRBD1. V lost 2 bases and J lost 1; bases outside the gene matches: 5. This CDR3 is 17 amino acids long. Germline V gives CDR1 MDHEN, CDR2 SYDVKM. The chain's CDR3 is CASSLGRGQGNTGELFF. Written as DNA, the CDR3 is TGTGCCAGCAGTTTAGGTCGGGGACAGGGGAACACCGGGGAGCTGTTTTTT.

The CDR3 sequence is CASSADPQNQPQHF. CDR3 in DNA: TGTGCCAGCAGTGCTGACCCACAAAATCAGCCCCAGCATTTT. V is TRBV28 and J is TRBJ1-5; D is unclear. Germline V gives CDR1 MDHEN, CDR2 SYDVKM. The CDR3 is 14 residues long. The V gene lost 5 bases and the J gene lost 4 bases, with 12 bases spanning the gap.

Concerning this clonotype: Compared with germline, one end of the junction differs, possibly owing to a read error. The rearrangement joins TRBV28 to TRBJ2-7; a weak D match, TRBD1 (6 bases). Germline V gene sequence: CDR1 MDHEN, CDR2 SYDVKM. The CDR3 consists of 13 residues. The CDR3 DNA follows: TGTGCCAGCAGTCCAGGACAGAGGGGCGAGCGGTACTTC. Amino acids: CASSPGQRGERYF.

The rearrangement joins TRBV5-8 to TRBJ1-2; D gene unclear. The CDR3 spans 11 residues. In germline, CDR1 is SGHTS, CDR2 YDEGEE. V lost 5 bases to trimming and J lost 6 bases, with 8 bases between them. In DNA form, the CDR3 reads TGTGCCAGCAGACAAGGGAATGGCTACACCTTC. This gives the protein CASRQGNGYTF.

This clonotype was seen a handful of times. Here the CDR3 DNA reads TGTGCCAGCAGCCTGGGGCTGACTAATGAAAAACTGTTTTTT. It encodes CASSLGLTNEKLFF. V is TRBV11-2 and J is TRBJ1-4, with a possible D match to TRBD1 (5 bases). Germline CDR1 and CDR2: SGHAT and FQNNGV. Trimming cost V 5 bases and J 2 bases, with 9 bases left between them. The CDR3 has 14 residues.

Points on this clonotype: A much bigger clone sits one base away, suggesting this may be a read error. The chain combines TRBV18 with TRBJ2-2; no definite D call. The CDR3 has 13 residues. The germline V gene has CDR1 KGHSH and CDR2 LQKENI. CDR3 coding DNA: TGTGTCAGCTCACCAGAGGTCACCGGGGAGCTGTTTTTT. Translating gives CVSSPEVTGELFF.

With respect to this clonotype: The junction does not match germline at one end; this may be a read error. The chain recombines TRBV13 with TRBJ2-2; 9 nucleotides agree with TRBD1. The germline CDR1 and CDR2 sequences are PRHDT and FYEKMQ (reference sequence). This CDR3 is built from 16 residues. CDR3 in amino acids: CTSSLRDRENTGELFF. CDR3 nucleotide sequence: TGTACCAGCAGCTTAAGGGACAGGGAAAACACCGGGGAGCTGTTTTTT.

The chain combines TRBV27 with TRBJ1-5, with 8 bases lining up with TRBD1. Germline V CDR1 and CDR2: MNHEY, SMNVEV (reference sequence). The V and J ends lost 5 bases and 4 bases, in that order; junction bases with no gene match: 19. This CDR3 is built from 19 residues. CDR3 in DNA: TGTGCCAGCAGTCCGGACAGGGTGGGGGTGAGGGATGGAAATCAGCCCCAGCATTTT. Translation: CASSPDRVGVRDGNQPQHF.

Ten or more counts support this clonotype. This chain joins TRBV2 and TRBJ1-1; 9 bases map to TRBD1. Trimming cost V 7 bases and J 4 bases; bases outside gene matches: 10. This CDR3 spans 15 amino acids. Germline lookup yields CDR1 SNHLY and CDR2 FYNNEI. The CDR3 loop is CASIRDRAYGTEAFF. The CDR3 region has the DNA TGTGCCAGCATCCGGGACAGGGCGTATGGCACTGAAGCTTTCTTT.

V and J are TRBV20-1 and TRBJ2-1; 8 nucleotides agree with TRBD2. V lost 2 bases, J lost 14 bases, and 11 bases stayed unmatched. CDR1 and CDR2 (germline): DFQATT, SNEGSKA (reference sequence). This CDR3 has 13 amino acids. CDR3 DNA: TGCAGTGCTAGATCGGGGGGGGCAGGGTTAAAGTTCTTC. Amino acids: CSARSGGAGLKFF.

This clonotype was detected many times. The rearrangement joins TRBV20-1 to TRBJ2-1; 10 bases fit TRBD2. The germline CDR1 and CDR2 sequences are DFQATT and SNEGSKA (reference sequence). With 5 bases clipped from V and 8 bases from J, the junction kept 9 bases outside the gene matches. This CDR3 region has 14 residues. CDR3 in amino acids: CSALSGRGVDEQFF. DNA for the CDR3: TGCAGTGCTCTAAGCGGGAGGGGAGTCGATGAGCAGTTCTTC.

This rearrangement joins TRBV28 to TRBJ1-5, with 7 bases fitting TRBD1. J was trimmed by 7 bases and V by 6 bases; bases with no gene match: 6. The germline V gene encodes CDR1 MDHEN and CDR2 SYDVKM. CDR3 length: 13 residues. CDR3 in amino acids: CASSRQGWQPQHF. CDR3 bases: TGTGCCAGCAGCCGACAGGGTTGGCAGCCCCAGCATTTT.

In its sample, this clonotype was seen a few times. The chain links TRBV28 to TRBJ1-5; a possible D gene is TRBD1 (6 bases). CDR3 size: 15 residues. The V end lost 3 bases, the J end lost 5 bases, and 14 bases lay between the germline ends. CDR1 is MDHEN and CDR2 is SYDVKM in the germline V gene. The CDR3 region is CASSFAGVKYQPQHF. CDR3 nucleotide sequence: TGTGCCAGCAGTTTCGCAGGGGTCAAATATCAGCCCCAGCATTTT.

This clonotype was counted many times. The chain is built from TRBV2 and TRBJ2-5; TRBD1 matches at 8 bases. Germline V CDR1 and CDR2: SNHLY, FYNNEI. The CDR3 is made up of 15 amino acids. Trimming at V came to 6 bases and at J to 2 bases, leaving 8 bases not matched to a gene. For the CDR3, the DNA is TGTGCCAGCAGCCTCCGGGACAGGAAGCAAGAGACCCAGTACTTC. It specifies CASSLRDRKQETQYF.

This chain links TRBV19 with TRBJ2-7; 8 nucleotides match TRBD2. This CDR3 region has 15 residues. CDR1 LNHDA and CDR2 SQIVND come from the germline V gene (reference sequence). V shed 4 bases, J shed 5 bases, and the junction held 10 bases outside the gene matches. CDR3: CASSSGRWLGDEQYF. In nucleotides, the CDR3 is TGTGCCAGTAGTAGCGGGAGGTGGCTTGGCGACGAGCAGTACTTC.

This clonotype was counted many times. The rearrangement uses TRBV5-8 and TRBJ2-7, with TRBD1 matching over 11 bases. V shed 2 bases, J shed 3 bases, and the junction held 7 bases outside the gene matches. This CDR3 has 16 residues. Germline V lookup: CDR1 SGHTS, CDR2 YDEGEE. CDR3 sequence reads: CASSFRTGGMGYEQYF. The CDR3 DNA reads TGTGCCAGCAGCTTCAGGACAGGGGGCATGGGCTACGAGCAGTACTTC.

The CDR3 loop reads CASSETTGRDYGYTF. The CDR3 coding sequence is TGTGCCAGCAGTGAAACGACAGGGCGTGACTATGGCTACACCTTC. The rearrangement joins TRBV2 to TRBJ1-2; 7 bases agree with TRBD1. The ends lost 2 bases at V and 3 bases at J; junction bases unmatched: 6. Germline V gene lookup returns CDR1 SNHLY and CDR2 FYNNEI. The CDR3 loop spans 15 amino acids.

The rearrangement joins TRBV19 to TRBJ2-7; D is uncertain. V was cut by 9 bases and J by 4 bases, with 10 bases left in between. Germline V gene lookup returns CDR1 LNHDA and CDR2 SQIVND (reference sequence). This CDR3 is 11 amino acids long. The CDR3 region is CASTHEYEQYF. CDR3 sequence (DNA): TGTGCCAGCACCCATGAGTACGAGCAGTACTTC.